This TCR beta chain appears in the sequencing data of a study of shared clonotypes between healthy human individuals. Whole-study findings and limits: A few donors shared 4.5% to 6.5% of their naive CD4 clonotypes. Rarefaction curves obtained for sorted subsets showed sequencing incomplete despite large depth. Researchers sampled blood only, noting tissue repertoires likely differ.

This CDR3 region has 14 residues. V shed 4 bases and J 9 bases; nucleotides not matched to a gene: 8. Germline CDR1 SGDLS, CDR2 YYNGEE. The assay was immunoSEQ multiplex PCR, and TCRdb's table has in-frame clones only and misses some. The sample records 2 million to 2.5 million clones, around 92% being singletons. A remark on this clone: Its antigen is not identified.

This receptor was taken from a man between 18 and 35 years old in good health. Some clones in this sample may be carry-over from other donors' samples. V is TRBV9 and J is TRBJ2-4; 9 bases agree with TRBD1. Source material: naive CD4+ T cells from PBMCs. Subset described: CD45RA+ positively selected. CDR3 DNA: TGTGCCAGCAGCAGCTGGACAGGGGAGGCCATTCAGTACTTC. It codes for CASSSWTGEAIQYF.